The 20 T cell receptor beta chains presented below share a single source sample, sequenced in a study of immune evolution from preneoplasia to lung adenocarcinoma (dated by TCRdb to about 2021). The library was built by means of the immunoSEQ multiplex PCR assay. TCRdb obtained this table from immuneACCESS and retained in-frame rearrangements with V and J assigned. These tables miss some clones; where compared with another copy, unresolved V genes account for less than half of the shortfall, and the remainder is unexplained. This sample holds about 4,300 clones; roughly 88% were observed only once. The ten largest clones capture about 2.2% of the sample. The sequenced sample was FFPE lung adenocarcinoma in situ tissue. In the paper's terms, the cell subset or site label means: preinvasive adenocarcinoma in situ (AIS). These receptors were collected from a person between 60 and 80 years old with lung adenocarcinoma.

This chain links TRBV5-4 with TRBJ2-1, with 8 nucleotides matching TRBD1. The CDR3 extends over 15 amino acids. After removal of 5 bases from V and 5 bases from J, the junction contained 9 bases not matched to a gene. Germline CDR1 is SGHNT and CDR2 is YYREEE (reference sequence). The CDR3 here is CASSSGQDLNNEQFF. CDR3 nucleotide sequence: TGTGCCAGCAGTTCGGGACAGGACCTTAACAATGAGCAGTTCTTC.

The chain employs TRBV6-6 and TRBJ2-7, with a possible D match to TRBD1 (6 bases). Trimming shortened V by 0 bases and J by 5 bases, and 14 bases separated the two germline ends. This CDR3 has 15 residues. The germline gives CDR1 MNHNY, CDR2 SVGAGI (reference sequence). In DNA form, the CDR3 reads TGTGCCAGCAGTTACTCCTGGGACAACAGGAACGAGCAGTACTTC. Translated, it gives CASSYSWDNRNEQYF.

In its sample, this clone was seen a few times. The chain has TRBV18 and TRBJ2-3; D unclear. Per the germline V gene, CDR1 is KGHSH and CDR2 is LQKENI. V was shortened by 2 bases and J by 4 bases, with 10 bases between the two germline ends. This CDR3 comprises 14 residues. CDR3 nucleotides: TGTGCCAGCTCACCATTCACACAGCCAGATACGCAGTATTTT. Protein product: CASSPFTQPDTQYF.

The V and J genes are TRBV6-9 and TRBJ2-7; a possible D gene is TRBD1 (5 bases). Germline-derived CDR1 and CDR2 are MNHGY and SVAAGI. V dropped 4 bases and J dropped 4 bases, with 11 bases sitting between them. The CDR3 has 13 residues. CDR3 sequence: CASSCRVPYEQYF. The CDR3 bases are TGTGCCAGCAGTTGCAGGGTTCCTTACGAGCAGTACTTC.

The chain is built from TRBV7-9 and TRBJ2-1, with TRBD1 identical over 10 bases. Germline V CDR1 and CDR2: SEHNR, FQNEAQ (reference sequence). The CDR3 covers 16 residues. V trimming: 5 bases; J trimming: 4 bases; junction bases outside the gene matches: 8. The CDR3 loop is CASSPRDRGFYNEQFF. CDR3 in DNA: TGTGCCAGCAGCCCGCGGGACAGGGGATTTTACAATGAGCAGTTCTTC.

This clone was seen only a few times. J is TRBJ1-5 and V is TRBV27, with TRBD1 identical over 9 bases. Germline V gene data show CDR1 as MNHEY and CDR2 as SMNVEV (reference sequence). This CDR3 region has 14 residues. With V trimmed by 5 bases and J by 6 bases, 5 bases remained unmatched. CDR3 in amino acids: CASSRTGAGQPQHF. CDR3 coding DNA: TGTGCCAGCAGTCGGACAGGGGCGGGTCAGCCCCAGCATTTT.

V usage is TRBV5-1 and J usage is TRBJ2-7; 8 nucleotides agree with TRBD1. Germline V gene lookup returns CDR1 SGHRS and CDR2 YFSETQ. The CDR3 is made up of 14 amino acids. V lost 4 bases, J lost 3 bases, and 6 bases stayed unmatched. CDR3 residues: CASSKDRDRYEQYF. The DNA for the CDR3 is TGCGCCAGCAGCAAGGACAGGGACCGCTACGAGCAGTACTTC.

The table lists this clone with a few counts. J is TRBJ2-1 and V is TRBV27; possibly TRBD1 for D (7 bases). Deletions cut 6 bases from V and 4 bases from J, with 16 bases between. CDR1 MNHEY and CDR2 SMNVEV come from the germline V gene (reference sequence). CDR3 size: 15 residues. Here the CDR3 reads CASREGGGTYNEQFF. In DNA form, the CDR3 reads TGTGCCAGCAGAGAAGGGGGCGGGACGTACAATGAGCAGTTCTTC.

This CDR3 reads CASSRSLEETQYF. The CDR3 region has the DNA TGTGCCAGCTCTAGGAGTTTGGAAGAGACCCAGTACTTC. This chain joins TRBV18 and TRBJ2-5, with D unclear. V was clipped by 6 bases and J by 3 bases, with 11 bases between them. This CDR3 is 13 amino acids long. The V gene's germline CDR1 is KGHSH and CDR2 LQKENI. Together with reference TRBV18 and TRBJ2-5, the CDR3 gives the full variable domain: NAGVMQNPRHLVRRRGQEARLRCSPMKGHSHVYWYRQLPEEGLKFMVYLQKENIIDESGMPKERFSAEFPKEGPSILRIQQVVRGDSAAYFCASSRSLEETQYFGPGTRLLVL.

The chain couples TRBV19 to TRBJ2-1; tentatively, D is TRBD2 (6 bases). This CDR3 has 15 residues. The ends were cut back, 8 bases at V and 1 base at J, with 15 bases in the middle. From germline, CDR1 is LNHDA and CDR2 SQIVND (reference sequence). The CDR3 nucleotides read TGTGCCAGTGCTTCGGAGGGCCAATCCTACAATGAGCAGTTCTTC. Its translation is CASASEGQSYNEQFF.

The chain links TRBV6-5 to TRBJ2-7; D may be TRBD2 (7 bases). Between the trimmed V and J ends, which lost 5 bases and 4 bases, there was a span of 12 bases. The CDR3 spans 13 residues. Germline CDR1 reads MNHEY; CDR2 reads SVGAGI. The CDR3 bases are TGTGCCAGCAGTATAAGGGGGGGATACGAGCAGTACTTC. It yields the protein CASSIRGGYEQYF.

CDR3 in DNA: TGTGCCAGCTCACCACCCTTTAGCGGTTCCCCTTACGAGCAGTACTTC. Its translation: CASSPPFSGSPYEQYF. The rearrangement joins TRBV18 to TRBJ2-7, with D tentatively TRBD2 (6 bases). Germline V gene sequence: CDR1 KGHSH, CDR2 LQKENI. V was shortened by 0 bases and J by 4 bases, with 16 bases between the two germline ends. CDR3 length: 16 residues.

The chain recombines TRBV28 with TRBJ1-2; D may be TRBD1 (5 bases). The CDR3 has 15 amino acids. Germline-derived CDR1 and CDR2 are MDHEN and SYDVKM. The germline V and J ends were trimmed by 3 bases and 3 bases, with 14 bases remaining between them. This CDR3 is CASSFIGADDYGYTF. The CDR3, as DNA: TGTGCCAGCAGTTTTATCGGGGCAGATGACTATGGCTACACCTTC.

The chain recombines TRBV18 with TRBJ1-1; tentatively, D is TRBD1 (5 bases). The CDR3 is made up of 14 amino acids. Trimming removed 6 bases at V and 1 base at J, with 12 bases between. Germline lookup yields CDR1 KGHSH and CDR2 LQKENI. The CDR3 reads CASSRTNGNTEAFF. The CDR3 DNA reads as TGTGCCAGCTCCCGGACAAACGGGAACACTGAAGCTTTCTTT.

The V and J genes are TRBV7-9 and TRBJ2-7, with D perhaps TRBD1 (6 bases). The CDR3 is 14 residues long. Germline V gene data show CDR1 as SEHNR and CDR2 as FQNEAQ (reference sequence). Trimming stripped 1 base from V and 1 base from J, with 8 bases between. In nucleotides, the CDR3 is TGTGCCAGCAGCTTAGAGACAGGTTCCTACGAGCAGTACTTC. Its protein product is CASSLETGSYEQYF.

This sequence joins TRBV28 and TRBJ2-3; a weak D match, TRBD2 (5 bases). V lost 1 base and J 3 bases, leaving 14 bases between the germline ends. CDR3 length: 16 residues. Germline CDR1 MDHEN, CDR2 SYDVKM. CDR3 region: CASSLFGSATTDTQYF. The CDR3 nucleotides read TGTGCCAGCAGTTTATTTGGTAGCGCGACTACAGATACGCAGTATTTT.

The V and J genes are TRBV9 and TRBJ2-2, with D possibly matching TRBD2 (6 bases). The CDR3 length is 14 residues. Germline-derived CDR1 and CDR2 are SGDLS and YYNGEE. V was cut by 4 bases and J by 2 bases, with 9 bases left in between. The CDR3 region is CASSIADNTGELFF. CDR3 DNA sequence: TGTGCCAGCAGCATAGCGGATAACACCGGGGAGCTGTTTTTT.

This chain joins TRBV6-1 and TRBJ2-2; TRBD2 is a possible D gene (5 bases). The CDR3 sequence is 15 residues long. V shed 7 bases and J shed 6 bases, with 18 bases lying between them. The germline gives CDR1 MNHNS, CDR2 SASEGT. CDR3: CASTKGLGAPGELFF. CDR3 in DNA: TGTGCCAGCACCAAAGGACTGGGCGCCCCCGGGGAGCTGTTTTTT.

The rearrangement joins TRBV4-2 to TRBJ1-4, with D possibly TRBD1 on 6 matching bases. The CDR3 is 16 amino acids. The germline gives CDR1 LGHNA, CDR2 YNFKEQ. Trimming took off 5 bases at V and 4 bases at J, with 17 bases between the two ends. This CDR3 is CASSTKGGGFNEKLFF. CDR3 sequence (DNA): TGTGCCAGCAGCACCAAGGGGGGAGGATTTAATGAAAAACTGTTTTTT.

This chain links TRBV7-9 with TRBJ1-6; D is undetermined. Trimming took off 1 base at V and 9 bases at J, with 7 bases between the two ends. This CDR3 comprises 13 residues. Germline V gives CDR1 SEHNR, CDR2 FQNEAQ (reference sequence). CDR3 sequence: CASSLDSLSPLHF. CDR3 nucleotide sequence: TGTGCCAGCAGCTTAGACTCCCTTTCACCCCTCCACTTT.